The 9 T cell receptor beta chains presented below share a single source sample, sequenced in a study of blood T cell repertoires in COVID-19. The table came from immunoSEQ multiplex PCR; TCRdb's copy has only in-frame clones and leaves some out. The data hold 90,000 to 150,000 clones, with around 80% observed a single time. The sequenced material came from peripheral blood. The receptors come from an elderly woman with acute or convalescent COVID-19.

The rearrangement uses TRBV15 and TRBJ2-2; maybe TRBD1 (5 bases). Trimming removed 1 base from V and 4 bases from J, with 13 bases in between. The germline V gene has CDR1 LNHNV and CDR2 YYDKDF (reference sequence). This CDR3 region has 16 residues. CDR3 nucleotides: TGTGCCACCAGCAGAGGGGTTGGGGCTCTCACCGGGGAGCTGTTTTTT. It yields the protein CATSRGVGALTGELFF.

This rearrangement joins TRBV15 to TRBJ1-5, with D uncertain. The V gene's germline CDR1 is LNHNV and CDR2 YYDKDF (reference sequence). CDR3 length: 13 residues. The V gene lost 4 bases and the J gene lost 11 bases, with 15 bases spanning the gap. In DNA, the CDR3 is TGTGCCACCAGCACCCTGCACGGGATAGCCCAGCATTTT. It yields the protein CATSTLHGIAQHF.

CDR3 sequence reads: CASSIGGSGVEAFF. As DNA, the CDR3 is TGTGCCAGTAGTATAGGAGGTTCAGGGGTTGAAGCTTTCTTT. The rearrangement uses TRBV19 and TRBJ1-1; tentative D call: TRBD1 (6 bases). The CDR3 runs 14 residues. The germline V and J ends were trimmed by 1 base and 7 bases, with 13 bases remaining between them. Germline CDR1 reads LNHDA; CDR2 reads SQIVND (reference sequence). Based on the CDR3 plus reference TRBV19 and TRBJ1-1, the full variable domain is DGGITQSPKYLFRKEGQNVTLSCEQNLNHDAMYWYRQDPGQGLRLIYYSQIVNDFQKGDIAEGYSVSREKKESFPLTVTSAQKNPTAFYLCASSIGGSGVEAFFGQGTRLTVV.

The V call is TRBV4-1, the J call TRBJ2-1, with D possibly being TRBD1 (5 bases). Trimming pared 0 bases from V and 8 bases from J, leaving 17 bases between. Germline-derived CDR1 and CDR2 are MGHRA and YSYEKL. This CDR3 is 16 amino acids long. CDR3 in amino acids: CASSQDSRTLGDEQFF. CDR3 DNA sequence: TGCGCCAGCAGCCAAGATAGCAGGACGCTAGGGGATGAGCAGTTCTTC.

This clone has just a few counts. The chain is built from TRBV4-3 and TRBJ1-1, with a possible D match to TRBD1 (6 bases). The ends were cut back, 3 bases at V and 5 bases at J, with 13 bases in the middle. Germline assignment: CDR1 LGHNA and CDR2 YSLEER. This CDR3 spans 14 amino acids. The CDR3 loop is CASSQLTGRTEAFF. The CDR3 nucleotides are TGCGCCAGCAGCCAGTTAACAGGGCGGACTGAAGCTTTCTTT.

This chain connects TRBV15 to TRBJ1-1; D is perhaps TRBD1 (5 bases). Germline V gene sequence: CDR1 LNHNV, CDR2 YYDKDF (reference sequence). This CDR3 contains 15 residues. Trimming took off 0 bases at V and 6 bases at J, with 14 bases between the two ends. CDR3 amino acids: CATSRDPWTNAEAFF. In nucleotides, the CDR3 is TGTGCCACCAGCAGAGACCCCTGGACAAACGCTGAAGCTTTCTTT.

The V call is TRBV9, the J call TRBJ2-1; 9 bases are a match to TRBD2. CDR1 is SGDLS, CDR2 YYNGEE, per germline. Trimming at V came to 0 bases and at J to 6 bases, leaving 4 bases not matched to a gene. The CDR3 has 15 residues. The CDR3 region has the DNA TGTGCCAGCAGCGTAGGCGGGAGGGCCCTCAATGAGCAGTTCTTC. Translated: CASSVGGRALNEQFF.

V gene TRBV11-3 combines with J gene TRBJ1-1; TRBD1 is a possible D gene (6 bases). The CDR3 extends over 14 amino acids. V lost 4 bases, J lost 1 base, and 10 bases lay in between. CDR1 SGHNT and CDR2 YENEEA come from the germline V gene. In nucleotides, the CDR3 is TGTGCCAGCAGCTCCAGGACAGCGAACACTGAAGCTTTCTTT. It specifies CASSSRTANTEAFF.

This clone was seen a few times. The gene calls are TRBV19 and TRBJ2-2, with TRBD1 as a possible D gene (7 bases). The CDR3 loop spans 15 amino acids. The V gene lost 3 bases and the J gene lost 5 bases, with 13 bases spanning the gap. CDR1 LNHDA and CDR2 SQIVND come from the germline V gene (reference sequence). CDR3 sequence: CASSIAQGGTGELFF. The CDR3 DNA reads TGTGCCAGTAGTATCGCCCAGGGGGGTACCGGGGAGCTGTTTTTT.